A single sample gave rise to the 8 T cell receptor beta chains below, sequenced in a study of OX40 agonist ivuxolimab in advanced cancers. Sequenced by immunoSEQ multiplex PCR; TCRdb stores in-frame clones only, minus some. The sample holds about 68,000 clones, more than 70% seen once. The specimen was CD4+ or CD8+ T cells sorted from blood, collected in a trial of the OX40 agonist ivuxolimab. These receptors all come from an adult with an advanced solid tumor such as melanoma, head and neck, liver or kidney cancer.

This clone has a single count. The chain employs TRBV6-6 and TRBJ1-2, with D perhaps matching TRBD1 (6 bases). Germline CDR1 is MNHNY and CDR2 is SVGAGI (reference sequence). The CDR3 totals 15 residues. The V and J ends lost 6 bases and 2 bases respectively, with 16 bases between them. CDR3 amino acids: CASSKARGINYGYTF. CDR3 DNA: TGTGCCAGCAGCAAGGCCAGGGGCATAAACTATGGCTACACCTTC.

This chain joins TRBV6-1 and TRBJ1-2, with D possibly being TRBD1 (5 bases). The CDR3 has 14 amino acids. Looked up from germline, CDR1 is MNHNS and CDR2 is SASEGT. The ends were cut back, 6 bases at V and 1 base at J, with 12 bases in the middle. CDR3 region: CASRRDAYNYGYTF. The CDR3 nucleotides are TGTGCCAGCAGACGGGACGCTTATAACTATGGCTACACCTTC.

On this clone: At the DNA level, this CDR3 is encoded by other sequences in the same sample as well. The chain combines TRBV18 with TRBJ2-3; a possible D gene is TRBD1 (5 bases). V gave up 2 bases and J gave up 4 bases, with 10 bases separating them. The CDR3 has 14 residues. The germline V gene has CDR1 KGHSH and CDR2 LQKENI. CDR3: CASSPGQGADTQYF. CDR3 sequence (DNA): TGTGCCAGCTCACCAGGGCAGGGTGCAGATACGCAGTATTTT.

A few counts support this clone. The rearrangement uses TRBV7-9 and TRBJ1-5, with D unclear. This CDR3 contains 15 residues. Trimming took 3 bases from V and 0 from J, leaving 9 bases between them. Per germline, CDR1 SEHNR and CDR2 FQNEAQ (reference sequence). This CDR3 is CASSFGDYSNQPQHF. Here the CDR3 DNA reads TGTGCCAGCAGCTTCGGTGACTATAGCAATCAGCCCCAGCATTTT.

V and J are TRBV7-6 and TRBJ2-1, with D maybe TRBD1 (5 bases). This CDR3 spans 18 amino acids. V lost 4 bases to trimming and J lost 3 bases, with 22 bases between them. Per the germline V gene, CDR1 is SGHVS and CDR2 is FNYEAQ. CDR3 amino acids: CASSSLPKQVPLYNEQFF. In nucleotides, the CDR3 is TGTGCCAGCAGCTCACTACCCAAACAGGTTCCTCTCTACAATGAGCAGTTCTTC.

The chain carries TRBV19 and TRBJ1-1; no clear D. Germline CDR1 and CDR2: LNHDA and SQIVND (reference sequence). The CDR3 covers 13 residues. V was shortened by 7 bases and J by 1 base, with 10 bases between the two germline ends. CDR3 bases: TGTGCCAGTACACCTTTAGGGAACACTGAAGCTTTCTTT. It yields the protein CASTPLGNTEAFF. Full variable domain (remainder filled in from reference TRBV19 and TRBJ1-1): DGGITQSPKYLFRKEGQNVTLSCEQNLNHDAMYWYRQDPGQGLRLIYYSQIVNDFQKGDIAEGYSVSREKKESFPLTVTSAQKNPTAFYLCASTPLGNTEAFFGQGTRLTVV.

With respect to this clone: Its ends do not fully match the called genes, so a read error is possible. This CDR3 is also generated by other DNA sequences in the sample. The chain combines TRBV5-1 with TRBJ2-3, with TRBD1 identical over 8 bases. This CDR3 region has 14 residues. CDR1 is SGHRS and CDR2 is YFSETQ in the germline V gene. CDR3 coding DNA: TGCGCCAGCAGTTTGGACAGGGCCGGAGATACGCAGTATTTT. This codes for CASSLDRAGDTQYF.

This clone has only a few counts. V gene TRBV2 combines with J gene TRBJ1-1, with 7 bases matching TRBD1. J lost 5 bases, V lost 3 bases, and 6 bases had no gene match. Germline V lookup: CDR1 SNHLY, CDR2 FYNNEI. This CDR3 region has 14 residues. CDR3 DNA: TGTGCCAGCAGTGATCTAGGGGGCTGGACTGAAGCTTTCTTT. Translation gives CASSDLGGWTEAFF.